The T cell receptor beta chain described here comes from a study of blood T cell repertoires in COVID-19. Study details: PBMCs, B-cell-depleted T cells, or T cells provided the cDNA or gDNA that made up the material.

The CDR3 length is 15 residues. The germline V gene has CDR1 SEHNR and CDR2 FQNEAQ (reference sequence). The V and J ends lost 3 bases and 5 bases, in that order; junction bases with no gene match: 8. This clone was seen only once. The table came from immunoSEQ multiplex PCR; TCRdb's copy has only in-frame clones and leaves some out. This sample yields about 120,000 clones, of which about 89% are seen a single time; 4% to 5.5% belongs to the top ten. The sequenced material came from peripheral blood. The chain couples TRBV7-9 to TRBJ1-1; 8 nucleotides line up with TRBD1. The source of this sequence is a man aged 40-49 years with acute or convalescent COVID-19. The DNA for the CDR3 is TGTGCCAGCAGCTTCTGGACAGGGTTAGGGACTGAAGCTTTCTTT. Residues: CASSFWTGLGTEAFF.